This entry lists 18 T cell receptor beta chains sequenced from one sample in a study of shared clonotypes between healthy human individuals. Here immunoSEQ multiplex PCR was the method, and the copy in TCRdb shows in-frame clones only, minus some. The sample has approximately 1.1 million clones, approximately 78% seen once; the top ten hold more than 0.45%. Material for sequencing was memory CD4+ T cells from PBMCs. Subset noted: CD45RA-negative fraction. The source is a young man in good health. Some clones in this sample may be carry-over from other donors' samples.

The genes are TRBV5-4 and TRBJ2-3; D possibly corresponds to TRBD1 (5 bases). Trimming left V 4 bases short and J 0 bases short, with 21 bases between. The CDR3 is made up of 18 amino acids. CDR1 and CDR2 from the germline V gene are SGHNT and YYREEE (reference sequence). In nucleotides, the CDR3 is TGTGCCAGCAGCCCCGGCCCAGGGTTCCCTTCTAGCACAGATACGCAGTATTTT. Its translation is CASSPGPGFPSSTDTQYF.

This clone was observed a few times. The J gene is TRBJ1-5, the V gene TRBV25-1; no reliable D call. V gave up 0 bases and J gave up 8 bases, with 8 bases separating them. Per germline, CDR1 MGHDK and CDR2 SYGVNS. The CDR3 runs 13 residues. The CDR3 here is CASSEYGFKPQHF. As DNA, the CDR3 is TGTGCCAGCAGTGAATATGGGTTTAAGCCCCAGCATTTT.

This chain joins TRBV5-1 and TRBJ2-2; D gene unclear. The ends were cut back, 1 base at V and 3 bases at J, with 7 bases in the middle. CDR1 is SGHRS and CDR2 is YFSETQ in the germline V gene. CDR3 length: 14 residues. The CDR3 spells CASSLPEYTGELFF. CDR3 nucleotides: TGCGCCAGCAGCTTGCCCGAGTACACCGGGGAGCTGTTTTTT. Full variable domain (remainder filled in from reference TRBV5-1 and TRBJ2-2): KAGVTQTPRYLIKTRGQQVTLSCSPISGHRSVSWYQQTPGQGLQFLFEYFSETQRNKGNFPGRFSGRQFSNSRSEMNVSTLELGDSALYLCASSLPEYTGELFFGEGSRLTVL.

In this sample, this clone turned up a few times. The V call is TRBV5-6, the J call TRBJ1-1; D unclear. The CDR3 has 12 amino acids. Trimming left V 5 bases short and J 4 bases short, with 9 bases between. Germline V CDR1 and CDR2: SGHDT, YYEEEE. CDR3 region: CASSNIGTEAFF. CDR3 nucleotides: TGTGCCAGCAGTAATATTGGCACTGAAGCTTTCTTT.

The gene calls are TRBV7-8 and TRBJ1-3, with D perhaps matching TRBD1 (5 bases). V was cut by 5 bases and J by 0 bases, with 14 bases left in between. The CDR3 totals 16 residues. Germline lookup yields CDR1 SGHVS and CDR2 FQNEAQ. The CDR3 region is CASSPRDRHSGNTIYF. The DNA for the CDR3 is TGTGCCAGCAGCCCACGGGACCGCCACTCTGGAAACACCATATATTTT.

The chain combines TRBV28 with TRBJ1-4, with D possibly matching TRBD1 (5 bases). The V gene lost 8 bases and the J gene lost 5 bases, with 9 bases spanning the gap. There are 12 residues in the CDR3. The V gene's germline CDR1 is MDHEN and CDR2 SYDVKM. The DNA for the CDR3 is TGTGCCAGCGGGGGGGAGAATGAAAAACTGTTTTTT. Its protein product is CASGGENEKLFF.

This chain connects TRBV28 to TRBJ2-7; D not resolved. The CDR3 spans 13 residues. Per the germline V gene, CDR1 is MDHEN and CDR2 is SYDVKM. Trimming took 3 bases from V and 3 from J, leaving 9 bases between them. CDR3 nucleotides: TGTGCCAGCAGTTTCCCTGACATCTACGAGCAGTACTTC. Translating it yields CASSFPDIYEQYF.

The chain couples TRBV28 to TRBJ2-5, with 8 bases fitting TRBD2. Unmatched junction bases numbered 8, after V lost 5 bases and J lost 0 bases. Germline assignment: CDR1 MDHEN and CDR2 SYDVKM. CDR3 size: 16 residues. The CDR3 coding sequence is TGTGCCAGCAGTGAACCCGGGGGGGGGTACCAAGAGACCCAGTACTTC. Amino acid sequence: CASSEPGGGYQETQYF. Together with reference TRBV28 and TRBJ2-5, the CDR3 gives the full variable domain: DVKVTQSSRYLVKRTGEKVFLECVQDMDHENMFWYRQDPGLGLRLIYFSYDVKMKEKGDIPEGYSVSREKKERFSLILESASTNQTSMYLCASSEPGGGYQETQYFGPGTRLLVL.

The chain carries TRBV28 and TRBJ1-5; possibly TRBD1 for D (5 bases). V lost 3 bases to trimming and J lost 2 bases, with 17 bases between them. Germline CDR1 and CDR2: MDHEN and SYDVKM. This CDR3 spans 17 amino acids. The DNA for the CDR3 is TGTGCCAGCAGTTTCCCGCGGAGGGGTACTGGCAATCAGCCCCAGCATTTT. Translation gives CASSFPRRGTGNQPQHF.

The chain couples TRBV9 to TRBJ2-2; tentative D call: TRBD2 (5 bases). In germline, CDR1 is SGDLS, CDR2 YYNGEE. The germline V and J ends were trimmed by 0 bases and 7 bases, with 7 bases remaining between them. The CDR3 totals 13 residues. The CDR3 sequence is CASSVVGVGELFF. CDR3 bases: TGTGCCAGCAGCGTAGTGGGAGTCGGGGAGCTGTTTTTT.

Details on this clone: This specimen includes other DNA sequences encoding the same CDR3. V usage is TRBV5-1 and J usage is TRBJ2-6; D not certain. V was clipped by 0 bases and J by 2 bases, with 6 bases between them. Germline CDR1 reads SGHRS; CDR2 reads YFSETQ. This CDR3 comprises 15 residues. Here the CDR3 DNA reads TGCGCCAGCAGCTTGGGAGGTCCTGGGGCCAACGTCCTGACTTTC. This encodes CASSLGGPGANVLTF.

The V call is TRBV28, the J call TRBJ2-2; D may correspond to TRBD1 or TRBD2 (5 bases each). CDR1 is MDHEN and CDR2 is SYDVKM in the germline V gene. Trimming stripped 2 bases from V and 2 bases from J, with 12 bases between. This CDR3 is built from 16 residues. CDR3 sequence: CASSLQRDGNTGELFF. The CDR3 DNA sequence: TGTGCCAGCAGTTTACAACGGGACGGTAACACCGGGGAGCTGTTTTTT.

A remark on this clone: One base separates it from a far larger clone, so it is likely a read error. At the DNA level, this CDR3 is encoded by other sequences in the same sample as well. The genes are TRBV6-6 and TRBJ1-5; D ambiguous. V lost 6 bases to trimming and J lost 0 bases, with 6 bases between them. Per germline, CDR1 MNHNY and CDR2 SVGAGI (reference sequence). The CDR3 sequence is 13 residues long. The CDR3 DNA sequence: TGTGCCAGCAGACTTGATAGCAATCAGCCCCAGCATTTT. This gives the protein CASRLDSNQPQHF.

The chain carries TRBV10-3 and TRBJ1-4, with D possibly being TRBD1 (6 bases). The ends were cut back, 2 bases at V and 0 bases at J, with 19 bases in the middle. This CDR3 has 19 residues. The germline V gene has CDR1 ENHRY and CDR2 SYGVKD. CDR3: CAISERDFRDTATNEKLFF. CDR3 nucleotides: TGTGCCATCAGTGAGAGGGATTTCCGGGACACTGCAACTAATGAAAAACTGTTTTTT.

V usage is TRBV9 and J usage is TRBJ2-7; D gene uncertain. The germline V gene encodes CDR1 SGDLS and CDR2 YYNGEE. The CDR3 has 14 amino acids. V was trimmed by 0 bases and J by 6 bases, leaving 13 bases between them. In nucleotides, the CDR3 is TGTGCCAGCAGCGTAGGTTATAGGAGCAGCGAGCAGTACTTC. Translating gives CASSVGYRSSEQYF.

The chain uses TRBV7-7 and TRBJ1-5, with TRBD1 identical over 7 bases. V lost 0 bases and J lost 5; bases outside the gene matches: 10. The CDR3 sequence is 17 residues long. Germline assignment: CDR1 SSHAT and CDR2 FNYEAQ (reference sequence). CDR3 in DNA: TGTGCCAGCAGCTTAGCACCCTATGGTCAGGGGGATCAGCCCCAGCATTTT. Protein product: CASSLAPYGQGDQPQHF.

J is TRBJ2-7 and V is TRBV29-1; no definite D call. Germline-derived CDR1 and CDR2 are SQVTM and ANQGSEA. V was shortened by 7 bases and J by 2 bases, with 9 bases between the two germline ends. This CDR3 spans 11 amino acids. This CDR3 is CSAGDPYEQYF. The CDR3 nucleotides are TGCAGCGCCGGAGATCCCTACGAGCAGTACTTC.

The chain is built from TRBV11-3 and TRBJ2-5; a possible D gene is TRBD2 (5 bases). Looked up from germline, CDR1 is SGHNT and CDR2 is YENEEA. V was shortened by 5 bases and J by 3 bases, with 13 bases between the two germline ends. This CDR3 comprises 14 residues. The CDR3 nucleotides read TGTGCCAGCAGCGCTTCGGACGGGGAAGAGACCCAGTACTTC. Translation gives CASSASDGEETQYF. Drawing the rest from reference TRBV11-3 and TRBJ2-5, the complete variable domain is EAGVVQSPRYKIIEKKQPVAFWCNPISGHNTLYWYLQNLGQGPELLIRYENEEAVDDSQLPKDRFSAERLKGVDSTLKIQPAELGDSAVYLCASSASDGEETQYFGPGTRLLVL.